Listed below are T cell receptor beta chains from one sample, sequenced in a study of cytotoxic CD8 clonotypes in ibrutinib-treated CLL. Data came from immunoSEQ multiplex PCR; TCRdb stores just in-frame clones and leaves some out. The sample holds roughly 130,000 clones, around 90% seen once. This specimen was PBMCs, taken after 12 months of ibrutinib treatment. The receptors were gathered from a human donor with chronic lymphocytic leukemia. The CDR3 runs from the conserved cysteine through the conserved F or W.

>TRBJ2-1|13|TRBV7-9
CASSLGSHNEQFF
>TRBJ2-5|15|TRBV21-1
CATEDGRAIRETQYF
>TRBJ2-7|13|TRBV28
CASFITGINEQYF
>TRBJ1-5|16|TRBV7-2
CASSRRSGTGDQPQHF
>TRBJ2-5|14|TRBV18
CASSPYRGQETQYF
>TRBJ2-7|12|TRBV10-3
CAISSGDYEQYF
>TRBJ1-1|15|TRBV5-8
CASRLRGTGHTEAFF
>TRBJ2-3|12|TRBV9
CASSGFPDTQYF
>TRBJ2-5|14|TRBV7-2
CASSFGLAGETQYF
>TRBJ1-1|11|TRBV5-4
CASSLATEAFF
>TRBJ2-7|14|TRBV13
CASSSTSGAYEQYF
>TRBJ1-4|14|TRBV30
CAWSVGQENEKLFF
>TRBJ1-1|18|TRBV9
CASSTEPGQRRRNTEAFF
>TRBJ2-7|15|TRBV10-3
CAIRDRDGKFYEQYF
>TRBJ2-1|16|TRBV18
CASSPPGQGVYNEQFF
>TRBJ1-4|12|TRBV30
CAWCRGAEKLFF
>TRBJ2-7|15|TRBV29-1
CSVEDIGLDPYEQYF
>TRBJ2-7|15|TRBV19
CASRDGTSGKYEQYF
>TRBJ2-5|11|TRBV20-1
CSRRTQETQYF
>TRBJ1-4|15|TRBV10-3
CAISESTGSFEKLFF
>TRBJ2-5|14|TRBV7-2
CASSPRPGAETQYF
>TRBJ2-7|16|TRBV21-1
CAVGGLAGPNLGEQYF
>TRBJ2-7|16|TRBV5-1
CASSRTGTSGGYEQYF
>TRBJ2-7|16|TRBV18
CASSSRTSGETYEQYF
>TRBJ2-1|13|TRBV27
CASSPQEIDEQFF
>TRBJ2-2|15|TRBV9
CASSVVASHIGELFF
>TRBJ1-2|14|TRBV7-2
CASSLAVSNYGYTF
>TRBJ2-7|12|TRBV28
CASSLVRHEQYF
>TRBJ2-2|16|TRBV19
CASSTLAGVATGELFF